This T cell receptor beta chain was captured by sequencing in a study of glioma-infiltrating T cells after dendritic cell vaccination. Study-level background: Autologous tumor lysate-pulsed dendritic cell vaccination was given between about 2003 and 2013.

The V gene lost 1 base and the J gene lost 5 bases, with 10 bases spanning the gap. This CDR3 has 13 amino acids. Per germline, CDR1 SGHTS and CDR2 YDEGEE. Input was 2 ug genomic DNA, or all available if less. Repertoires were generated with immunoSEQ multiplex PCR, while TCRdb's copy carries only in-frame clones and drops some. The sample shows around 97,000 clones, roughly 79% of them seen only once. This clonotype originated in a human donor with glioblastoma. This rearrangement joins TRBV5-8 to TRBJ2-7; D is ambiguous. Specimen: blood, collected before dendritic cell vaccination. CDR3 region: CASSLSFQDEQYF. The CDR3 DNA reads TGTGCCAGCAGCTTGTCTTTCCAGGACGAGCAGTACTTC.